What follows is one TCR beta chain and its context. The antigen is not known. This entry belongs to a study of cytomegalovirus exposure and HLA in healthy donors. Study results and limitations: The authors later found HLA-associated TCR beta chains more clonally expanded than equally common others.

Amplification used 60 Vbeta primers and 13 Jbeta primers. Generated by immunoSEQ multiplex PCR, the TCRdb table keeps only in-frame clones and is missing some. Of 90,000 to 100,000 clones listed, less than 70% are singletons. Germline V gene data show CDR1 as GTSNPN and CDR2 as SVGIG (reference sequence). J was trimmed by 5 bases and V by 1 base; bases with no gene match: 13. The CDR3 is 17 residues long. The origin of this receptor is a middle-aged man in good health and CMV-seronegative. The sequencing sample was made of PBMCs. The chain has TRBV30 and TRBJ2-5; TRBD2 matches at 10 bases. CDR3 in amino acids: CAWSEASGSFQGETQYF. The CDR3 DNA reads TGTGCCTGGAGTGAGGCTAGCGGGAGTTTCCAAGGGGAGACCCAGTACTTC.